In its sample, the clone carrying this T cell receptor (beta chain) was seen a few times. This record comes from a study of T cells after yellow fever vaccination. About the study: SMART-Seq v4 Ultra Low Input prepared the low-cell-number fractions.

Germline lookup yields CDR1 SNHLY and CDR2 FYNNEI. Trimming took 2 bases from V and 1 from J, leaving 11 bases between them. This CDR3 region has 15 residues. The study made its TCR cDNA through 5'RACE template switching. That step introduced a universal primer site along with UMIs. Using its own MiXCR run on the 5' RACE reads, TCRdb lists one record per CDR3 protein. In the table there are 300,000 to 400,000 distinct CDR3 sequences, around 10% of which are singletons. V gene TRBV2 combines with J gene TRBJ1-1, with D perhaps TRBD1 (5 bases). The specimen was CD4+ T cells sorted from PBMCs, collected 45 days after the yellow fever booster vaccination. This TCR was sampled from a man younger than 30 who received the YFV17D yellow fever vaccine. The CDR3 DNA is TGTGCCAGCAGTGAACGCAGGGTATCGAACACTGAAGCTTTCTTT. Protein: CASSERRVSNTEAFF.